What follows are 21 T cell receptor beta chains derived from one specimen sequenced in a study of blood T cell repertoires in COVID-19. The method was immunoSEQ multiplex PCR; TCRdb's version includes in-frame clones alone and lacks a portion of them. The sample contains 77,000 or so clones, around 83% of which appear only once. The sample was peripheral blood. These receptors originate from a man aged 25-40 years with COVID-19, enrolled during active disease.

The rearrangement joins TRBV28 to TRBJ2-7; no definite D call. Germline assignment: CDR1 MDHEN and CDR2 SYDVKM. CDR3 size: 13 residues. Trimming removed 5 bases at V and 2 bases at J, with 10 bases between. In DNA, the CDR3 is TGTGCCAGCAGTCCCAGACAAACCTACGAGCAGTACTTC. This translates into CASSPRQTYEQYF.

This chain uses TRBV9 with TRBJ1-1; D is ambiguous. V was trimmed by 0 bases and J by 1 base, leaving 7 bases between them. The CDR3 length is 14 residues. Per the germline V gene, CDR1 is SGDLS and CDR2 is YYNGEE. In DNA form, the CDR3 reads TGTGCCAGCAGCGTAGCCCCAGAGAACACTGAAGCTTTCTTT. It yields the protein CASSVAPENTEAFF. The variable domain in full, completed from reference TRBV9 and TRBJ1-1, reads DSGVTQTPKHLITATGQRVTLRCSPRSGDLSVYWYQQSLDQGLQFLIQYYNGEERAKGNILERFSAQQFPDLHSELNLSSLELGDSALYFCASSVAPENTEAFFGQGTRLTVV.

The rearrangement uses TRBV7-3 and TRBJ2-2, with TRBD2 matching 8 bases. The germline CDR1 and CDR2 sequences are SGHTA and FQGTGA. J was trimmed by 4 bases and V by 2 bases; bases with no gene match: 15. The length of the CDR3 is 19 residues. CDR3 bases: TGTGCCAGCAGCTTATCCCCTCATGGTAGCGGGACGACCACCGGGGAGCTGTTTTTT. The encoded protein is CASSLSPHGSGTTTGELFF.

The chain couples TRBV6-5 to TRBJ1-2, with a weak D call TRBD1 (6 bases). CDR3 length: 13 residues. CDR1 is MNHEY, CDR2 SVGAGI, per germline. Trimming left V 8 bases short and J 4 bases short, with 14 bases between. CDR3 DNA sequence: TGTGCCAGCCGAATTCCAGGGGTCTATGGCTACACCTTC. Translation gives CASRIPGVYGYTF.

The chain employs TRBV24-1 and TRBJ1-2; D possibly corresponds to TRBD1 (6 bases). V was trimmed by 6 bases and J by 2 bases, leaving 12 bases between them. Germline V gene lookup returns CDR1 KGHDR and CDR2 SFDVKD. The length of the CDR3 is 14 residues. The DNA of the CDR3 is TGTGCCACCAGTTCGGCAGGGGTAAACTATGGCTACACCTTC. Its protein is CATSSAGVNYGYTF.

This chain uses TRBV9 with TRBJ2-7; 8 bases align to TRBD1. V lost 0 bases, J lost 5 bases, and 7 bases stayed unmatched. Germline-derived CDR1 and CDR2 are SGDLS and YYNGEE. The CDR3 length is 15 residues. The CDR3 protein is CASSVGTGGIDEQYF. The CDR3, as DNA: TGTGCCAGCAGCGTAGGTACAGGGGGAATAGACGAGCAGTACTTC.

The rearrangement links TRBV5-1 to TRBJ2-3; 11 bases are shared with TRBD2. V dropped 2 bases and J dropped 6; count of bases not matched to a gene: 8. CDR1 SGHRS and CDR2 YFSETQ come from the germline V gene. This CDR3 is built from 16 residues. CDR3 coding DNA: TGCGCCAGCAGCTTACTTAGCGGGAGGGCCATGGATACGCAGTATTTT. Translated, it gives CASSLLSGRAMDTQYF.

The chain combines TRBV19 with TRBJ1-2, with 12 bases aligning to TRBD1. This CDR3 has 18 amino acids. The J segment lost 3 bases and the V segment lost 3 bases, leaving 11 bases of the junction unmatched. From germline, CDR1 is LNHDA and CDR2 SQIVND (reference sequence). The CDR3 is CASSIIGTGGADDYGYTF. The CDR3 nucleotides read TGTGCCAGTAGTATCATCGGGACAGGGGGCGCGGATGACTATGGCTACACCTTC.

The chain joins TRBV9 to TRBJ2-5; 8 bases map to TRBD2. Per the germline V gene, CDR1 is SGDLS and CDR2 is YYNGEE. CDR3 size: 15 residues. The V and J ends lost 0 bases and 7 bases, in that order; junction bases with no gene match: 8. Here the CDR3 DNA reads TGTGCCAGCAGCGTAGGCCGGGGGGGCCCAATGACCCAGTACTTC. This sequence encodes CASSVGRGGPMTQYF.

The chain recombines TRBV28 with TRBJ1-4, with a weak D call TRBD1 (5 bases). V was shortened by 4 bases and J by 4 bases, with 13 bases between the two germline ends. This CDR3 comprises 15 residues. From germline, CDR1 is MDHEN and CDR2 SYDVKM. The CDR3 region has the DNA TGTGCCAGCAGTTCAGCGGGACCCGGTAATGAAAAACTGTTTTTT. Its translation is CASSSAGPGNEKLFF.

The table lists this clone with a few counts. V and J are TRBV2 and TRBJ2-5, with TRBD1 as a possible D gene (6 bases). The CDR3 has 15 amino acids. Germline assignment: CDR1 SNHLY and CDR2 FYNNEI. V was shortened by 7 bases and J by 4 bases, with 19 bases between the two germline ends. This CDR3 reads CASTSSRGRRETQYF. DNA for the CDR3: TGTGCCAGCACCTCATCCAGGGGAAGGAGAGAGACCCAGTACTTC.

This rearrangement joins TRBV28 to TRBJ2-7, with no clear D. V dropped 2 bases and J dropped 2 bases, with 4 bases sitting between them. Germline V gene data show CDR1 as MDHEN and CDR2 as SYDVKM. CDR3 length: 12 residues. CDR3 amino acids: CASSLQAYEQYF. The DNA for the CDR3 is TGTGCCAGCAGTTTACAGGCCTACGAGCAGTACTTC.

This clone was seen a handful of times. The chain joins TRBV3-1 (or the pseudogene TRBV3-2) to TRBJ1-2, with unresolved D. Germline CDR1 reads LGHDT; CDR2 reads YNNKEL (reference sequence). The germline V and J ends were trimmed by 8 bases and 8 bases, with 15 bases remaining between them. There are 12 residues in the CDR3. Written as DNA, the CDR3 is TGTGCCAGCCGGGCAGCCTCGGGGGGCTACACCTTC. This codes for CASRAASGGYTF.

V and J are TRBV6-2 or TRBV6-3 and TRBJ2-1; D call uncertain. The germline V and J ends were trimmed by 3 bases and 15 bases, with 21 bases remaining between them. The CDR3 length is 14 residues. The germline V gene encodes CDR1 MNHEY and CDR2 SVGEGT. The CDR3, as DNA: TGTGCCAGCAGTTATTCGAAGAACCCACCGAAACTGTTCTTC. It encodes CASSYSKNPPKLFF.

V gene TRBV7-9 combines with J gene TRBJ2-2; D uncertain. V was pared by 8 bases and J by 3 bases, with 7 bases between. The CDR3 sequence is 12 residues long. The germline gives CDR1 SEHNR, CDR2 FQNEAQ (reference sequence). CDR3: CASPRDTGELFF. The CDR3 nucleotides read TGTGCCAGCCCAAGAGACACCGGGGAGCTGTTTTTT.

V and J are TRBV28 and TRBJ1-2; D gene ambiguous. This CDR3 has 14 amino acids. CDR1 and CDR2 from the germline V gene are MDHEN and SYDVKM. V was shortened by 7 bases and J by 7 bases, with 19 bases between the two germline ends. The CDR3 DNA reads as TGTGCCAGCACCCGGCGAGGGTCCGCGGGTGGCTACACCTTC. This encodes CASTRRGSAGGYTF.

V usage is TRBV3-1 (or the pseudogene TRBV3-2) and J usage is TRBJ2-3; maybe TRBD2 (7 bases). CDR1 LGHDT and CDR2 YNNKEL come from the germline V gene (reference sequence). The CDR3 has 19 amino acids. V was trimmed by 1 base and J by 1 base, leaving 21 bases between them. The CDR3 protein is CASSQVARGREHRTDTQYF. The CDR3, as DNA: TGTGCCAGCAGCCAAGTGGCCCGGGGGCGGGAGCACCGCACAGATACGCAGTATTTT.

The chain employs TRBV5-4 and TRBJ1-1; 9 bases are shared with TRBD1. The ends lost 6 bases at V and 1 base at J; junction bases unmatched: 7. CDR3 length: 15 amino acids. The germline V gene encodes CDR1 SGHNT and CDR2 YYREEE (reference sequence). This CDR3 reads CASTLTGGQNTEAFF. DNA for the CDR3: TGTGCCAGCACCCTGACAGGGGGTCAGAACACTGAAGCTTTCTTT.

The chain joins TRBV19 to TRBJ1-5; perhaps TRBD1 as D (6 bases). The germline CDR1 and CDR2 sequences are LNHDA and SQIVND (reference sequence). The CDR3 is 14 amino acids. Trimming left V 9 bases short and J 1 base short, with 13 bases between. The CDR3 nucleotides read TGTGCCAGCAAAGGACAGACGAGCAATCAGCCCCAGCATTTT. This codes for CASKGQTSNQPQHF. The full variable domain, completed using reference TRBV19 and TRBJ1-5, is DGGITQSPKYLFRKEGQNVTLSCEQNLNHDAMYWYRQDPGQGLRLIYYSQIVNDFQKGDIAEGYSVSREKKESFPLTVTSAQKNPTAFYLCASKGQTSNQPQHFGDGTRLSIL.

This sequence joins TRBV27 and TRBJ2-4; 9 positions agree with TRBD2. Germline CDR1 reads MNHEY; CDR2 reads SMNVEV (reference sequence). Trimming cost V 6 bases and J 4 bases; bases outside gene matches: 4. CDR3 length: 14 residues. CDR3 in amino acids: CASRAAGGKNIQYF. The CDR3 bases are TGTGCCAGCAGGGCGGCGGGAGGGAAAAACATTCAGTACTTC.

The J gene is TRBJ2-3, the V gene TRBV6-5; TRBD2 aligns across 14 bases. CDR1 and CDR2 (germline): MNHEY, SVGAGI. This CDR3 comprises 15 residues. V gave up 6 bases and J gave up 3 bases; unmatched junction bases: 2. CDR3 residues: CASRGTSGRTDTQYF. In DNA form, the CDR3 reads TGTGCCAGCAGGGGGACTAGCGGGAGAACAGATACGCAGTATTTT.